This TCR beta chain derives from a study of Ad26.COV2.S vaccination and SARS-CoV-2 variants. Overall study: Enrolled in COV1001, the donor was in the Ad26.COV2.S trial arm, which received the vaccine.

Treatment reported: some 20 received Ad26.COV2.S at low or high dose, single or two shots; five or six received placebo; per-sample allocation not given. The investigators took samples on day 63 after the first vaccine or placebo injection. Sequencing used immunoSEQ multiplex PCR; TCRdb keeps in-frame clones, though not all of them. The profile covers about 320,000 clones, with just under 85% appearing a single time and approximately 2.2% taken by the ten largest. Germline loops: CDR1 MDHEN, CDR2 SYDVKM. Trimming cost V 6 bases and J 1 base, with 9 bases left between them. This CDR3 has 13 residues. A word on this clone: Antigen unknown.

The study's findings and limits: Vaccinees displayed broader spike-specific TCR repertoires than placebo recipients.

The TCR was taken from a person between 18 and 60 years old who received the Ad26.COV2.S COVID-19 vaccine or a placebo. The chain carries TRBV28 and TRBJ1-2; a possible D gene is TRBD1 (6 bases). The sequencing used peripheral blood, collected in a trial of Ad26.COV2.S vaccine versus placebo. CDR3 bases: TGTGCCAGCAGGGGACAAATTAACTATGGCTACACCTTC. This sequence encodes CASRGQINYGYTF.